The sequence of this TCR beta chain was determined in a study of shared clonotypes between healthy human individuals. Naive CD8 populations comprised CD45RO-negative cells positively selected for CCR7, excluding terminally differentiated effector memory CD45RA+ cells. The method was immunoSEQ multiplex PCR; TCRdb's version includes in-frame clones alone and lacks a portion of them. The repertoire includes millions of clones, about 94% of them detected once, and 0.85% to 1.2% sits in the top ten. The sequence was collected from a young man in good health. Material: naive CD8+ T cells sorted from blood.

As DNA, the CDR3 is TGCGCCAGCAGCCAAGTGCTGTGGGGAGGATTTAACACCGGGGAGCTGTTTTTT. Residues: CASSQVLWGGFNTGELFF. This sequence joins TRBV4-3 and TRBJ2-2, with D maybe TRBD2 (6 bases). The CDR3 consists of 18 residues. Germline assignment: CDR1 LGHNA and CDR2 YSLEER. V lost 1 base and J lost 2, with 17 bases in between.